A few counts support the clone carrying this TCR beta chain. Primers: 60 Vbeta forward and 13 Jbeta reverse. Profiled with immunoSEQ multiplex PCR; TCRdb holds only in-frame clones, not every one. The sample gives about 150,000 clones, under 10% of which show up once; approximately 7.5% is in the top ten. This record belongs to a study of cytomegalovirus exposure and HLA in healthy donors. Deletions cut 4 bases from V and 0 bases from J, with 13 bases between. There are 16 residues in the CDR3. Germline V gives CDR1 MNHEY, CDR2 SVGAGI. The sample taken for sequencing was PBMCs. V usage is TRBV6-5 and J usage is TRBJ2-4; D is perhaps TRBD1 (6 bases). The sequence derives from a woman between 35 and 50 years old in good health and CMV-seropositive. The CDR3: CASSLTGILAKNIQYF. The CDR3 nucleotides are TGTGCCAGCAGTTTAACAGGGATTCTAGCCAAAAACATTCAGTACTTC.